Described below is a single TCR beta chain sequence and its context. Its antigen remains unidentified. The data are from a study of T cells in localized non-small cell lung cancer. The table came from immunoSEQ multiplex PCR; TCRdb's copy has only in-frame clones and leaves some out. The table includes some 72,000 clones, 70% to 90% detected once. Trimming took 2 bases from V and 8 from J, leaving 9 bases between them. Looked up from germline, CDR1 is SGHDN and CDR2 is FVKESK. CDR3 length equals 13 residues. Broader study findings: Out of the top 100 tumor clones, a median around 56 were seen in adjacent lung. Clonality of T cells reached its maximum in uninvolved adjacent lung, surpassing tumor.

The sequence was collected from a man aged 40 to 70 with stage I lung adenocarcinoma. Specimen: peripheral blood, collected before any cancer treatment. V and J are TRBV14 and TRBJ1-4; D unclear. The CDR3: CASSQTYYEKLFF. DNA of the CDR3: TGTGCCAGCAGCCAAACATATTACGAAAAACTGTTTTTT.